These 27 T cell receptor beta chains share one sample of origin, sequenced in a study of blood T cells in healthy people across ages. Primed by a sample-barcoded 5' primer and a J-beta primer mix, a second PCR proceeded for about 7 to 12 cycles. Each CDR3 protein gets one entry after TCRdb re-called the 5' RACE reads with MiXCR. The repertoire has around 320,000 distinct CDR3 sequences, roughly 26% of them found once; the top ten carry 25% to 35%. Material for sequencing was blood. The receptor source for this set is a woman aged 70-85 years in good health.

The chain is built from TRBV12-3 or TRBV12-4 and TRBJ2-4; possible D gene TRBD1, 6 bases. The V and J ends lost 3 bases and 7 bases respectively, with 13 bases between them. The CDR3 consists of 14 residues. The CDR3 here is CASSLGAGTNIQYF. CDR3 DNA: TGTGCCAGCAGTTTGGGGGCAGGGACCAACATTCAGTACTTC.

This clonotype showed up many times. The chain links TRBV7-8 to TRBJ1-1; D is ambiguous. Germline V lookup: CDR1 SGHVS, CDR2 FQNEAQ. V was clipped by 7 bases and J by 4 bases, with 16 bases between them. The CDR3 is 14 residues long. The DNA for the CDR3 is TGTGCCAGCACCCCCACCGGCTGGGGCACTGAAGCTTTCTTT. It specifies CASTPTGWGTEAFF.

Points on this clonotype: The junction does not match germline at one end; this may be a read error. DNA of the CDR3: TGTGCCGGCAGCCAACCCGACAGGCTCAAGTATACCCAGTACTTC. Its protein is CAGSQPDRLKYTQYF. The chain has TRBV7-2 and TRBJ2-1, with D maybe TRBD1 (6 bases). The DNA end lines up better with TRBJ2-5; the J call may be wrong. The germline gives CDR1 SGHTA, CDR2 FQGNSA. CDR3 length: 15 residues.

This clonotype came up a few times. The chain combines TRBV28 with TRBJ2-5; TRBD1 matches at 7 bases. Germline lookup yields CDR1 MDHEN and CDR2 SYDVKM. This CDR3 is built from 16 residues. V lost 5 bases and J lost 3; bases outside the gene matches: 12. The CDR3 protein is CASSNAADRHKETQYF. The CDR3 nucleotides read TGTGCCAGCAGTAACGCTGCGGACAGGCATAAAGAGACCCAGTACTTC.

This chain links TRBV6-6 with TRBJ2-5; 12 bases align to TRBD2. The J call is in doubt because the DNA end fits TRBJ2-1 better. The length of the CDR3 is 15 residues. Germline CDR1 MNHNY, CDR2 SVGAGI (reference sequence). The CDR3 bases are TGTGCCAGCAGACACGGGACTAGCGGGCGCAGTGAGCAGTTCTTC. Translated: CASRHGTSGRSEQFF.

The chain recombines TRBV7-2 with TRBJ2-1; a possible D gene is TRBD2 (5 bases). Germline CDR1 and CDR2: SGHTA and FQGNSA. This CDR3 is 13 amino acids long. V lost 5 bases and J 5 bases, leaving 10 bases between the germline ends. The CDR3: CASSLARDNEQFF. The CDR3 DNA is TGTGCCAGCAGCCTCGCGAGGGACAATGAGCAGTTCTTC.

The CDR3 loop is CASSQAQSQETQYF. CDR3 in DNA: TGCGCCAGCAGCCAAGCACAGTCCCAAGAGACCCAGTACTTC. This chain joins TRBV4-1 and TRBJ2-5; D gene uncertain. Germline V gene lookup returns CDR1 MGHRA and CDR2 YSYEKL. CDR3 length equals 14 residues. Trimming took 1 base from V and 1 from J, leaving 7 bases between them.

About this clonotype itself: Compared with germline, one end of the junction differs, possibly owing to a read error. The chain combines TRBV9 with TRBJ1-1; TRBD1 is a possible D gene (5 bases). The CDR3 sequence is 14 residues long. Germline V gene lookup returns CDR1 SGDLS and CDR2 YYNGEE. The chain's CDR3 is CAGSVGGGVPEAFF. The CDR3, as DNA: TGTGCCGGCAGCGTAGGTGGGGGGGTCCCTGAAGCTTTCTTT.

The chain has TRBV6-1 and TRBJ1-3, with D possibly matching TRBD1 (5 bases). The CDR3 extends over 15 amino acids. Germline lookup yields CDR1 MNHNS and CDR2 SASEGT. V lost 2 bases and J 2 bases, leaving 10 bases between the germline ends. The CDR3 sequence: CASSELPGTGNTIYF. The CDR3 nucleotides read TGTGCCAGCAGTGAACTGCCAGGGACTGGAAACACCATATATTTT.

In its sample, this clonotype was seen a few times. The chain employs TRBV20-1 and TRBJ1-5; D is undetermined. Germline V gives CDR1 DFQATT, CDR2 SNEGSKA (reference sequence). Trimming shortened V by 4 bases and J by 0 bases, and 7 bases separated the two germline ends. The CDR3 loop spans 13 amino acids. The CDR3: CSAKRLSNQPQHF. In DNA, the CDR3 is TGCAGTGCTAAGAGACTTAGCAATCAGCCCCAGCATTTT.

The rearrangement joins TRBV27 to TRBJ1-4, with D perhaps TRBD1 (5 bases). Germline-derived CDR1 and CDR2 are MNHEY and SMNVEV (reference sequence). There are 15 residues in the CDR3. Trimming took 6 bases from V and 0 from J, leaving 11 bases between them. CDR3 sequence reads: CASRQRGATNEKLFF. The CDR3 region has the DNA TGTGCCAGCAGGCAACGGGGGGCAACTAATGAAAAACTGTTTTTT.

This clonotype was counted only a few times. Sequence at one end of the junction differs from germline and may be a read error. The CDR3 DNA follows: TGTGCCAGCTCACCCGACAGGGGCGGCAATCGGCCCCAGCATTTT. It is translated as CASSPDRGGNRPQHF. J is TRBJ1-5 and V is TRBV18; TRBD1 aligns across 8 bases. Germline V lookup: CDR1 KGHSH, CDR2 LQKENI. The CDR3 has 15 residues.

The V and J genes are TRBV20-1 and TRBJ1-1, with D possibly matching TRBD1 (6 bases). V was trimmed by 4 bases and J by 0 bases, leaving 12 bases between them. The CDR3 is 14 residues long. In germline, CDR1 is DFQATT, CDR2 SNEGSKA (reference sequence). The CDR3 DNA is TGCAGTGCTACGCGGACAGTCATGAACACTGAAGCTTTCTTT. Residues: CSATRTVMNTEAFF.

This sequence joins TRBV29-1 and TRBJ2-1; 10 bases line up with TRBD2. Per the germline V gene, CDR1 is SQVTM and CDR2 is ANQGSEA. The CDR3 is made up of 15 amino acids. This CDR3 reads CNVDQRTSGYNEQFF. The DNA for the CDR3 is TGCAACGTCGACCAACGGACTAGCGGTTACAATGAGCAGTTCTTC.

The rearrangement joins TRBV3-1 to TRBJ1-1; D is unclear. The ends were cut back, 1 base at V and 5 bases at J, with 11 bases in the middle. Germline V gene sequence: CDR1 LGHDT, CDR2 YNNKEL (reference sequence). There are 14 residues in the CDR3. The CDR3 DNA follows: TGTGCCAGCAGCCAAGGTTATGTGGGGACTGAAGCTTTCTTT. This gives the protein CASSQGYVGTEAFF. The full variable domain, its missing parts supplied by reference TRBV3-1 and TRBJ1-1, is DTAVSQTPKYLVTQMGNDKSIKCEQNLGHDTMYWYKQDSKKFLKIMFSYNNKELIINETVPNRFSPKSPDKAHLNLHINSLELGDSAVYFCASSQGYVGTEAFFGQGTRLTVV.

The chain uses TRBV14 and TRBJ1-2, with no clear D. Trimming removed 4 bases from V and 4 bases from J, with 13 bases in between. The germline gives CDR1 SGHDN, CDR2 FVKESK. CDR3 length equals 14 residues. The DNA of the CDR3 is TGTGCCAGCAGCCGAAGACCTAACGGCTATGGCTACACCTTC. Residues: CASSRRPNGYGYTF.

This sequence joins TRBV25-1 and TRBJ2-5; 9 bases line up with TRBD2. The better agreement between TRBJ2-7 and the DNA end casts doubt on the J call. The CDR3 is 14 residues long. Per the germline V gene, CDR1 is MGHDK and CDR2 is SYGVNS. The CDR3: CASSITSGQYEQYF. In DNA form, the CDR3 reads TGTGCCAGCAGTATTACTAGCGGGCAGTACGAGCAGTACTTC.

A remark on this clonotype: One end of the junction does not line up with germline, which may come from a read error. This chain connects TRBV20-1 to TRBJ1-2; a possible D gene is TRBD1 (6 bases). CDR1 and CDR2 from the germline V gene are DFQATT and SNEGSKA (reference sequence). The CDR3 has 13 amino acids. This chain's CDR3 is CSTSVQGTYGYTF. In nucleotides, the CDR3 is TGCAGTACTAGCGTACAGGGAACCTATGGCTACACCTTC.

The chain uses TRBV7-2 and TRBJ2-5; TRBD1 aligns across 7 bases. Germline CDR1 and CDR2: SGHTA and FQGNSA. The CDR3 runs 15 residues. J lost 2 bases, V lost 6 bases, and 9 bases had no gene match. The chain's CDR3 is CASRDTGAPQETQYF. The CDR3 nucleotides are TGTGCCAGCAGGGATACAGGGGCCCCACAAGAGACCCAGTACTTC. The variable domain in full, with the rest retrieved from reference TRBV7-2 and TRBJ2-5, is GAGVSQSPSNKVTEKGKDVELRCDPISGHTALYWYRQSLGQGLEFLIYFQGNSAPDKSGLPSDRFSAERTGGSVSTLTIQRTQQEDSAVYLCASRDTGAPQETQYFGPGTRLLVL.

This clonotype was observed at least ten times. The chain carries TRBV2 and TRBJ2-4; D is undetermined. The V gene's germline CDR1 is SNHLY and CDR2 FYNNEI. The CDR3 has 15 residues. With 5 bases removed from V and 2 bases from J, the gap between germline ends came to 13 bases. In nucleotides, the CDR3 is TGTGCCAGCAGTACCAGCGAGCGACCCAAAAACATTCAGTACTTC. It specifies CASSTSERPKNIQYF.

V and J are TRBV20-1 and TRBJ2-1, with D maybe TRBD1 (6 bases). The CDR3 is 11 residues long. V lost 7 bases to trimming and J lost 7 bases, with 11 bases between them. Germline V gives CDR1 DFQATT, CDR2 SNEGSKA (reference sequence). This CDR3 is CSVTQGNEQFF. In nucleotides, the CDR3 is TGCAGTGTTACCCAGGGGAATGAGCAGTTCTTC.

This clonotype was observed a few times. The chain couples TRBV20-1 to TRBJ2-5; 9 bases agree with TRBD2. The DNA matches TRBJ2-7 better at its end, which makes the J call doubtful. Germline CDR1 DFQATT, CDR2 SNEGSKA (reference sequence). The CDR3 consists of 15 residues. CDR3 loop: CSARDPRASGTEQYF. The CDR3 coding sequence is TGCAGTGCTAGAGATCCCCGGGCTAGCGGGACCGAGCAGTACTTC.

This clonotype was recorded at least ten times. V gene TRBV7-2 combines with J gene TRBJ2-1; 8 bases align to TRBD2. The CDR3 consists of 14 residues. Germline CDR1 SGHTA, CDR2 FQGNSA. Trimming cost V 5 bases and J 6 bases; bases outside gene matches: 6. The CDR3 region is CASSSGGFANEQFF. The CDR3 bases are TGTGCCAGCAGCAGCGGGGGATTCGCCAATGAGCAGTTCTTC. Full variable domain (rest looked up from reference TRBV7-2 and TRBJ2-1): GAGVSQSPSNKVTEKGKDVELRCDPISGHTALYWYRQSLGQGLEFLIYFQGNSAPDKSGLPSDRFSAERTGGSVSTLTIQRTQQEDSAVYLCASSSGGFANEQFFGPGTRLTVL.

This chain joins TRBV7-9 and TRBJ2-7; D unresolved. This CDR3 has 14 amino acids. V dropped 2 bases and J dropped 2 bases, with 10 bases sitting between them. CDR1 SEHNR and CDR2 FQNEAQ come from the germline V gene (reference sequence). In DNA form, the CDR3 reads TGTGCCAGCAGCTTATCCGAGCGCCCCTACGAGCAGTACTTC. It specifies CASSLSERPYEQYF. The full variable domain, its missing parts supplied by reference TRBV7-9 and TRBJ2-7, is DTGVSQNPRHKITKRGQNVTFRCDPISEHNRLYWYRQTLGQGPEFLTYFQNEAQLEKSRLLSDRFSAERPKGSFSTLEIQRTEQGDSAMYLCASSLSERPYEQYFGPGTRLTVT.

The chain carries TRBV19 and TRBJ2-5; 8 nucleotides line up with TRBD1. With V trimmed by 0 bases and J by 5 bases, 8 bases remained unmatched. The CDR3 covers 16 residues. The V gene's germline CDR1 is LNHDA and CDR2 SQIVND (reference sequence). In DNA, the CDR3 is TGTGCCAGTAGTATAGATCGGACAGGGCAAGGGGAGACCCAGTACTTC. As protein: CASSIDRTGQGETQYF.

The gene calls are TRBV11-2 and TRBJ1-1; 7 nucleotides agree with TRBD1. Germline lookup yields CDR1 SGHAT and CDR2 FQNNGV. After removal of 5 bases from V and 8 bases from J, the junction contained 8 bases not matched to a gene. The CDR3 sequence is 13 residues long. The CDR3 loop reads CASSPNRDREAFF. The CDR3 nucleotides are TGTGCCAGCAGCCCCAACCGGGACAGAGAAGCTTTCTTT.

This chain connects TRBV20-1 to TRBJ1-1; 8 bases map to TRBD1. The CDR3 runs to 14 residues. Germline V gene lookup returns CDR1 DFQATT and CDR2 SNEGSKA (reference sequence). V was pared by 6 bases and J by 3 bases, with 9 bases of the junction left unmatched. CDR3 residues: CSARDRGGDTEAFF. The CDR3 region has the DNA TGCAGTGCCCGAGACAGGGGAGGCGACACTGAAGCTTTCTTT.